This record covers a single T cell receptor (beta chain). The sample originates from a study of T cell responses to AZD1222 COVID-19 vaccine. Measured with immunoSEQ multiplex PCR; TCRdb has only the in-frame clones, and not every one. The sample holds about 180,000 clones, around 88% seen once. The CDR3 has 15 residues. With 5 bases clipped from V and 0 bases from J, the junction kept 3 bases outside the gene matches. Germline V gene data show CDR1 as SGHTA and CDR2 as FQGNSA. This sample comprised peripheral blood, obtained 28 days after the second AZD1222 dose. This clonotype was obtained from an adult who received the AZD1222 COVID-19 vaccine. The V call is TRBV7-2, the J call TRBJ2-7, with 11 bases lining up with TRBD2. This CDR3 is CASSPSGRSSYEQYF. The CDR3 DNA reads TGTGCCAGCAGCCCTAGCGGGAGGAGCTCCTACGAGCAGTACTTC.